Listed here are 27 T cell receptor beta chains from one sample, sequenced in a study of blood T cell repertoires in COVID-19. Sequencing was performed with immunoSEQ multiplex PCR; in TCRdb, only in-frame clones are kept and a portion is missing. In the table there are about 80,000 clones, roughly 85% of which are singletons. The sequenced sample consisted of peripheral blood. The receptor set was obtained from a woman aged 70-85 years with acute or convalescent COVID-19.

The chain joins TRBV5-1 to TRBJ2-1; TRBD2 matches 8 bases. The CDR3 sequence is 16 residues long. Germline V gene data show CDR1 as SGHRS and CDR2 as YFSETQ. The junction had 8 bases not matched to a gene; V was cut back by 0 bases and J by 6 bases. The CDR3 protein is CASSLGGREGSNEQFF. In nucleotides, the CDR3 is TGCGCCAGCAGCTTGGGTGGTCGGGAGGGGAGCAATGAGCAGTTCTTC.

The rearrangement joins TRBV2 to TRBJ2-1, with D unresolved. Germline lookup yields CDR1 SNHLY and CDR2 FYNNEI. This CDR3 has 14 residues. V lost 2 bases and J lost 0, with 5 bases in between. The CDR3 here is CASSESSSYNEQFF. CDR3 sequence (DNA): TGTGCCAGCAGTGAATCTAGCTCCTACAATGAGCAGTTCTTC.

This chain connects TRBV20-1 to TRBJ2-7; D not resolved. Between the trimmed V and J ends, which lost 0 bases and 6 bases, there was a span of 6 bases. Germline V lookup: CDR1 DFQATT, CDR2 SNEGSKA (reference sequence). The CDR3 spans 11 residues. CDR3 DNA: TGCAGTGCTAGAGAGAACGGCGAGCAGTACTTC. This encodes CSARENGEQYF.

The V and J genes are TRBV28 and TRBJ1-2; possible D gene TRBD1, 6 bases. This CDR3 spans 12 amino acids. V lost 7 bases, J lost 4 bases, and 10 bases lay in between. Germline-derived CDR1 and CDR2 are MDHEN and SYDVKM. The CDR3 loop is CASMDRGYGYTF. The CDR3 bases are TGTGCCAGCATGGACAGAGGCTATGGCTACACCTTC.

The CDR3: CASSFRTRGLYAEAFF. DNA of the CDR3: TGTGCCAGCAGCTTCAGAACCCGGGGATTGTACGCTGAAGCTTTCTTT. The chain joins TRBV5-8 to TRBJ1-1; unclear D gene. This CDR3 region has 16 residues. Trimming cost V 2 bases and J 6 bases, with 20 bases left between them. Germline assignment: CDR1 SGHTS and CDR2 YDEGEE.

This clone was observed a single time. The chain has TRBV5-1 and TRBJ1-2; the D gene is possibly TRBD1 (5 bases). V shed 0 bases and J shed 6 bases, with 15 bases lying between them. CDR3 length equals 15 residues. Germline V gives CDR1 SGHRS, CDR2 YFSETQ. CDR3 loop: CASSLVRSGEHGYTF. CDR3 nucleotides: TGCGCCAGCAGCTTGGTAAGGTCGGGGGAGCATGGCTACACCTTC.

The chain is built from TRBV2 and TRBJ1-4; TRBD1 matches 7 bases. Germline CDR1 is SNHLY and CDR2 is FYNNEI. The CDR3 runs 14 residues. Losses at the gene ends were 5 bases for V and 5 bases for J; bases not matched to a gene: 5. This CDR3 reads CASSSGTANEKLFF. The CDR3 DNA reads TGTGCCAGCAGTTCCGGGACAGCGAATGAAAAACTGTTTTTT.

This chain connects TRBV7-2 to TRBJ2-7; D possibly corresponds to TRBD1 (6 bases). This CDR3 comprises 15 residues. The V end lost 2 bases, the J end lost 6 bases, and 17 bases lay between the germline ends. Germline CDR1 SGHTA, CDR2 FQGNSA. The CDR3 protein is CASSLLGQGHVEQYF. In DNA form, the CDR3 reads TGTGCCAGCAGCTTACTGGGGCAGGGGCATGTCGAGCAGTACTTC.

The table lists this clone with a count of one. CDR3 amino acids: CASSLHYATSGGNTGELFF. In nucleotides, the CDR3 is TGCGCCAGCAGCTTGCATTATGCGACTAGCGGGGGGAACACCGGGGAGCTGTTTTTT. The rearrangement links TRBV5-1 to TRBJ2-2; 12 positions agree with TRBD2. The CDR3 has 19 residues. Per germline, CDR1 SGHRS and CDR2 YFSETQ. The J segment lost 1 base and the V segment lost 1 base, leaving 8 bases of the junction unmatched.

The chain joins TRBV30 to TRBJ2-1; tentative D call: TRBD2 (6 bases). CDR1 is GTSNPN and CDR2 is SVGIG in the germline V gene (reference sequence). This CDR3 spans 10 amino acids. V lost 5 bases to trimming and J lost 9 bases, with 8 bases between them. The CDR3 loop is CAWGGFEQFF. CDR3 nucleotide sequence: TGTGCCTGGGGAGGGTTTGAGCAGTTCTTC.

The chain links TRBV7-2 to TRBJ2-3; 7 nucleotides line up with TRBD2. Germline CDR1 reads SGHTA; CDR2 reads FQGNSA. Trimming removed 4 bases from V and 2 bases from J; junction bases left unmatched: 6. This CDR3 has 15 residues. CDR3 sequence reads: CASSSQAGTTDTQYF. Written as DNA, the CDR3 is TGTGCCAGCAGCTCTCAAGCGGGGACCACAGATACGCAGTATTTT.

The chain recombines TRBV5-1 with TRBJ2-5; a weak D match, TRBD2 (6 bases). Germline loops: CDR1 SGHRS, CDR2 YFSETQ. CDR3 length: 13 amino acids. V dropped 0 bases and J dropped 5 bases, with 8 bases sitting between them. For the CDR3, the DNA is TGCGCCAGCAGCTTGGGTCTAGCGGAGACCCAGTACTTC. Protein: CASSLGLAETQYF.

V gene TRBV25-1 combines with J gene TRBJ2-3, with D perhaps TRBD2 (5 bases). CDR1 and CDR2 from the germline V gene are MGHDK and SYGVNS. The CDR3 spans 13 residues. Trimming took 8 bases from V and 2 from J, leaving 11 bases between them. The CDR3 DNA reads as TGTGCCAGCGCCGGACTCATCACAGATACGCAGTATTTT. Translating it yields CASAGLITDTQYF. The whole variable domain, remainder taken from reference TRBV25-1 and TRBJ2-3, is EADIYQTPRYLVIGTGKKITLECSQTMGHDKMYWYQQDPGMELHLIHYSYGVNSTEKGDLSSESTVSRIRTEHFPLTLESARPSHTSQYLCASAGLITDTQYFGPGTRLTVL.

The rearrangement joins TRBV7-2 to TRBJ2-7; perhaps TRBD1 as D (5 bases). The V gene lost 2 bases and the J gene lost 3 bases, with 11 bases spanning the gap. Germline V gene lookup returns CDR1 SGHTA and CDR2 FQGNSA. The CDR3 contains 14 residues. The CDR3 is CASSLLAQGYEQYF. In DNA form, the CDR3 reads TGTGCCAGCAGCTTACTCGCCCAGGGCTACGAGCAGTACTTC.

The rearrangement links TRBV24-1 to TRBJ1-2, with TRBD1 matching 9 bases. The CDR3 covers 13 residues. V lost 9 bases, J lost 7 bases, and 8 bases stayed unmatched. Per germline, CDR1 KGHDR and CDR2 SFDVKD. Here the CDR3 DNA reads TGTGCCACCCCGATCGGGACAGGGTTTGGCTACACCTTC. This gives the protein CATPIGTGFGYTF.

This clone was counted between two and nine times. In DNA form, the CDR3 reads TGCGCCAGCAGGTTGGGGAGGAACACTGAAGCTTTCTTT. It specifies CASRLGRNTEAFF. The rearrangement links TRBV10-1 to TRBJ1-1, with D unclear. CDR1 is WNHNN and CDR2 is SYGVQD in the germline V gene (reference sequence). The CDR3 is 13 amino acids. V was trimmed by 6 bases and J by 1 base, leaving 9 bases between them.

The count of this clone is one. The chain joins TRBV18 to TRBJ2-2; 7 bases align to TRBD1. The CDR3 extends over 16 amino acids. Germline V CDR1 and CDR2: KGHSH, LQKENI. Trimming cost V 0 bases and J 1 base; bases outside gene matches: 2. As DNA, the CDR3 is TGTGCCAGCTCACCACCGGACAGGAGGAACACCGGGGAGCTGTTTTTT. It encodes CASSPPDRRNTGELFF.

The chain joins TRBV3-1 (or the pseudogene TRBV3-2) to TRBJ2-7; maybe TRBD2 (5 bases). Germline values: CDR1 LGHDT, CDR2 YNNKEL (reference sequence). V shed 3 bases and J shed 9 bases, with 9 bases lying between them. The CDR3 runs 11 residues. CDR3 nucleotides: TGTGCCAGCAGCCAGGGCAGCGGGCAGTACTTC. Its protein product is CASSQGSGQYF.

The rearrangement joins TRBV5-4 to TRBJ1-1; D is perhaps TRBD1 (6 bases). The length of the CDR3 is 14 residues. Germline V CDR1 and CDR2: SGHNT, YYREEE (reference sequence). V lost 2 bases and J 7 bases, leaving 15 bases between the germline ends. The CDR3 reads CASSFQLGAVEAFF. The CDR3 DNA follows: TGTGCCAGCAGCTTCCAGCTGGGGGCTGTTGAAGCTTTCTTT.

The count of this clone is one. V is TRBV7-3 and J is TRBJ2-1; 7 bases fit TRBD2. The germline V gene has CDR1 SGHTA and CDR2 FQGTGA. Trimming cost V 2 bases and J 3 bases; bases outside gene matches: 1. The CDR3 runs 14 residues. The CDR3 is CASSLAGDYNEQFF. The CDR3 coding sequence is TGTGCCAGCAGCTTAGCGGGAGACTACAATGAGCAGTTCTTC.

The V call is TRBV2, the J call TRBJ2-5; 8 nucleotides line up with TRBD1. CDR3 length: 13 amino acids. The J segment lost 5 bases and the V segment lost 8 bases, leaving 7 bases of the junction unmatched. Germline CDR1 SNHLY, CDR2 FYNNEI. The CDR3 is CASLGQGRETQYF. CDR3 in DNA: TGTGCCAGCTTAGGACAGGGCAGGGAGACCCAGTACTTC.

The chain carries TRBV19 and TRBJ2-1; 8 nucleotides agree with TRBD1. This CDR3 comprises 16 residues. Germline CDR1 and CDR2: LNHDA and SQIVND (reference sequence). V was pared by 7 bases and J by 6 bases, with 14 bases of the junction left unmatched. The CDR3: CASIPNRDRGLNEQFF. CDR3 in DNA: TGTGCCAGTATCCCTAATCGAGACAGGGGTCTCAATGAGCAGTTCTTC.

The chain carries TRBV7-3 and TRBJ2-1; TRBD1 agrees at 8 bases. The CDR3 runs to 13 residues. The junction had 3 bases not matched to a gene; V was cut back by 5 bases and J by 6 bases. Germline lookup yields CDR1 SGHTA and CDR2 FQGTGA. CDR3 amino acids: CASSATGVNEQFF. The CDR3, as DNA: TGTGCCAGCAGCGCGACAGGGGTCAATGAGCAGTTCTTC.

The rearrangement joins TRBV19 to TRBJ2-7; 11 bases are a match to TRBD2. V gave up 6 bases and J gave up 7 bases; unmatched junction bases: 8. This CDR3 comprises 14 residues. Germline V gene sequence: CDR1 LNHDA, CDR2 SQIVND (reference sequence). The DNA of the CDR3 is TGTGCCAGTAGCCTAACTAGCGGGAGCCGGGAGCAGTACTTC. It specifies CASSLTSGSREQYF.

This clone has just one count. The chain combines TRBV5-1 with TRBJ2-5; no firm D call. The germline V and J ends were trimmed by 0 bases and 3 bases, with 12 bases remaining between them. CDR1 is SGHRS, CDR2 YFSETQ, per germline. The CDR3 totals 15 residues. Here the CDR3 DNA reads TGCGCCAGCAGCTTGGCCGGAACAGTTGAAGAGACCCAGTACTTC. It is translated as CASSLAGTVEETQYF. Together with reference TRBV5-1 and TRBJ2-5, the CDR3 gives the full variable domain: KAGVTQTPRYLIKTRGQQVTLSCSPISGHRSVSWYQQTPGQGLQFLFEYFSETQRNKGNFPGRFSGRQFSNSRSEMNVSTLELGDSALYLCASSLAGTVEETQYFGPGTRLLVL.

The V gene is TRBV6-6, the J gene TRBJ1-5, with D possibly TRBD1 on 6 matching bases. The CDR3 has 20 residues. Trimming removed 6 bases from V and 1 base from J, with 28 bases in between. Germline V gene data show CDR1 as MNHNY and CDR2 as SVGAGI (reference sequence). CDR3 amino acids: CASSALRFRDIGLSNQPQHF. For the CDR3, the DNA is TGTGCCAGCAGCGCCCTTAGATTCCGGGACATTGGACTGAGCAATCAGCCCCAGCATTTT.

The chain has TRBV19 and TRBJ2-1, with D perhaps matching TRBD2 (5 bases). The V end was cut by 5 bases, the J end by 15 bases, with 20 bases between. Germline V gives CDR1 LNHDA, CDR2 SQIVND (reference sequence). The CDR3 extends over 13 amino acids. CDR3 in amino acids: CASSSRLASHRFF. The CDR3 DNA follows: TGTGCCAGTAGTTCTCGGCTAGCAAGCCATCGGTTCTTC. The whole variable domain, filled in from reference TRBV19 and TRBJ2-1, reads DGGITQSPKYLFRKEGQNVTLSCEQNLNHDAMYWYRQDPGQGLRLIYYSQIVNDFQKGDIAEGYSVSREKKESFPLTVTSAQKNPTAFYLCASSSRLASHRFFGPGTRLTVL.